This T cell receptor beta chain appears in the sequencing data of a study of T cells in Graves' hyperthyroidism and ophthalmopathy. Template material for amplifying TCR beta CDR3 regions consisted of RNA transcripts. TCR CDR3 regions were first amplified by RT-PCR with HTBI primers. Each CDR3 protein gets one entry after TCRdb re-called the multiplex PCR reads with MiXCR. Among some 760,000 distinct CDR3 sequences listed, 13% to 15% were seen once. Findings and limits, study-wide: Ophthalmopathy onset followed model prediction by a median around 6.9 months.

CDR3 length: 16 residues. V lost 1 base and J lost 3; bases outside the gene matches: 5. Germline lookup yields CDR1 MGHRA and CDR2 YSYEKL. About this clonotype itself: Its cognate antigen is unknown.

This sequence was found in a woman aged 18-29 years with Graves' hyperthyroidism. Sequencing was performed on blood. The rearrangement joins TRBV4-1 to TRBJ2-3, with 9 bases matching TRBD1. The CDR3 nucleotides read TGCGCCAGCAGCCAAGCGCCGGGACAGGGAACAGATACGCAGTATTTT. This sequence encodes CASSQAPGQGTDTQYF.